This T cell receptor (beta chain) was captured in a study of vaccination effects on CD4 cells after COVID-19. Study-wide context: Each participant was given two doses of one vaccine (BNT162b2 or mRNA-1273). A couple of convalescent pre-vaccine samples were taken 142 and 148 days post-diagnosis.

In the case of this clone: Antigen unknown.

Sequencing was performed with immunoSEQ multiplex PCR; in TCRdb, only in-frame clones are kept and a portion is missing. The sample lists 45,000 to 60,000 clones, about 70% occurring once. Study observations and caveats: Late post-vaccination samples showed marked contraction of infection- and vaccine-induced clones.

V gave up 4 bases and J gave up 6 bases; unmatched junction bases: 5. The CDR3 runs 13 residues. Per the germline V gene, CDR1 is SEHNR and CDR2 is FQNEAQ (reference sequence). Scientists isolated CD4+ T cells after a roughly ten-day culture period ended. Material: CD4+ T cells from PBMCs cultured without peptide, obtained before COVID-19 vaccination. This chain joins TRBV7-9 and TRBJ1-1; 7 bases map to TRBD1. The TCR sequence derives from a human donor who had a prior SARS-CoV-2 infection. The CDR3 bases are TGTGCCAGCAGCTCCCAAGGGGGCTCTGAAGCTTTCTTT. Encoded protein: CASSSQGGSEAFF.